This TCR beta chain was sequenced during a study of T cells in women clearing cervical HPV infection. Profiling relied on immunoSEQ multiplex PCR, and the TCRdb table lists in-frame clones only, not all of them. The clone table shows about 35,000 clones, with the ten largest holding around 1.6%. From germline, CDR1 is SNHLY and CDR2 FYNNEI. The CDR3 runs 13 residues. The V segment lost 6 bases and the J segment 6 bases; nucleotides outside the gene matches: 8. With regard to this clone: The read falls 3 residues short of the CDR3 end, and the missing part is taken from the germline J gene.

Sample: blood buffy coat. This rearrangement joins TRBV2 to TRBJ2-7; 7 nucleotides agree with TRBD1. This TCR was sampled from a woman aged 18 to 75 with a cervical HPV16 infection that either progressed to CIN3+ or cleared (not recorded which). Here the CDR3 reads CASRIRGSSEQYF. CDR3 bases read: TGTGCCAGCAGAATCAGGGGGTCTAGCGAG.